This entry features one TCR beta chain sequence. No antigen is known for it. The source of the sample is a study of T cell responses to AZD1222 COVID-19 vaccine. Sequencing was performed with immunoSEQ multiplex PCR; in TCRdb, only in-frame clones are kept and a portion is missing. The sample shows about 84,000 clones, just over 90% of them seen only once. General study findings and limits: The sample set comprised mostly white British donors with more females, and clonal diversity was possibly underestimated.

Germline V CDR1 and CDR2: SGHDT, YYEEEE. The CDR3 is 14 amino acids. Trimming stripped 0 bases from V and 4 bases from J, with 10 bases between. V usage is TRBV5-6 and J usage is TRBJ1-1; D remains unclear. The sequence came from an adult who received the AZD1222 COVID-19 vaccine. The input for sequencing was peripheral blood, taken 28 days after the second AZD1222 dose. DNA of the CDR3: TGTGCCAGCAGCTTGGCGCCGGTGGGCACTGAAGCTTTCTTT. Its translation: CASSLAPVGTEAFF.